This T cell receptor (beta chain) was documented in a study of cytomegalovirus exposure and HLA in healthy donors. Study results and limitations: It was reportedly the case that the classifier diagnosed cytomegalovirus status with high specificity and sensitivity.

Concerning this clone: The target antigen is unknown.

Germline CDR1 SQVTM, CDR2 ANQGSEA. Trimming removed 0 bases at V and 2 bases at J, with 13 bases between. This CDR3 is built from 16 residues. The PCR was carried out with 60 Vbeta primers and 13 Jbeta primers. The repertoire was sequenced with immunoSEQ multiplex PCR; TCRdb's copy has only in-frame clones and lacks some. This table has fewer than 120,000 clones, approximately 83% appearing once. The clonotype was recovered from a man between 40 and 49 years old in good health and CMV-seronegative. Sequencing input: PBMCs. The chain has TRBV29-1 and TRBJ2-2, with D maybe TRBD1 (7 bases). CDR3 in DNA: TGCAGCGTTGAAGAAGGCAGGGGGGTTAACACCGGGGAGCTGTTTTTT. Protein: CSVEEGRGVNTGELFF.